Listed here is a single TCR beta chain. Antigen unknown. This sample stems from a study of cytomegalovirus exposure and HLA in healthy donors. Study-wide context: Some 85 million unique TCRs from HLA-typed donors were held in an early data release. Study-level results: Productive rates of about 87% or about 30% were seen for most TCR beta V segments in an earlier analysis.

Healthy donors of bone marrow made up the group. Whereas donors were nominally healthy upon sampling, unrecorded immune exposures were probable. V was clipped by 2 bases and J by 1 base, with 11 bases between them. In germline, CDR1 is SNHLY, CDR2 FYNNEI. The CDR3 covers 15 residues. Vbeta (60) and Jbeta (13) primers were used in the PCR. Some clones are missing from TCRdb's copy, which holds only in-frame ones; the method was immunoSEQ multiplex PCR. The sample data list 60,000 to 85,000 clones. J is TRBJ1-1 and V is TRBV2; maybe TRBD1 (6 bases). This receptor was taken from a man aged 50-60 years in good health and CMV-seropositive. The sequencing sample was made of PBMCs. The CDR3 DNA reads as TGTGCCAGCAGTGAAATTCAGGGGAGGAACACTGAAGCTTTCTTT. It encodes CASSEIQGRNTEAFF.